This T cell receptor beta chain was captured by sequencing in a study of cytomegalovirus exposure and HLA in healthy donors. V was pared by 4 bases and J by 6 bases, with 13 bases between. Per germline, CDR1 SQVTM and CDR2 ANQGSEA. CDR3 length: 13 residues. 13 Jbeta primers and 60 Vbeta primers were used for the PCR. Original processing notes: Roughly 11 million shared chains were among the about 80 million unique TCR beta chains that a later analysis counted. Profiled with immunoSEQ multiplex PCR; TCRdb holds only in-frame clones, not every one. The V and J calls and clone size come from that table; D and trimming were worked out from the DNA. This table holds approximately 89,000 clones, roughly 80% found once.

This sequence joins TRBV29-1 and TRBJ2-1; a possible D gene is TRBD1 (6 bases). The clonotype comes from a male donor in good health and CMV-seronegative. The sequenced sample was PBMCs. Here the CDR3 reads CSVAGRRGNEQFF. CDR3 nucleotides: TGCAGCGTTGCGGGTCGCAGGGGCAATGAGCAGTTCTTC.